Below are 29 T cell receptor beta chains sequenced from a single sample in a study of cytomegalovirus exposure and HLA in healthy donors. Only in-frame clones appear in the TCRdb table, and some are missing; sequencing was by immunoSEQ multiplex PCR. The data show 90,000 to 100,000 clones, roughly 87% seen once. The sample was PBMCs. Receptors were obtained from a man aged 18-30 years in good health and CMV-seropositive.

The J gene is TRBJ1-2, the V gene TRBV4-3, with no clear D. Germline CDR1 and CDR2: LGHNA and YSLEER. With 1 base removed from V and 8 bases from J, the gap between germline ends came to 14 bases. There are 14 residues in the CDR3. CDR3 region: CASSQVPEGRGYTF. The CDR3 coding sequence is TGCGCCAGCAGCCAAGTCCCCGAAGGGAGAGGCTACACCTTC.

The V gene is TRBV4-2, the J gene TRBJ2-1; 13 bases map to TRBD2. J was trimmed by 6 bases and V by 1 base; bases with no gene match: 3. Germline CDR1 and CDR2: LGHNA and YNFKEQ. The CDR3 consists of 16 residues. The CDR3 is CASSQATSGRANEQFF. CDR3 coding DNA: TGTGCCAGCAGCCAAGCTACTAGCGGGAGGGCCAATGAGCAGTTCTTC.

The J gene is TRBJ1-4, the V gene TRBV6-6; weak D call: TRBD1 (6 bases). Trimming removed 7 bases from V and 0 bases from J, with 15 bases in between. Germline V gives CDR1 MNHNY, CDR2 SVGAGI (reference sequence). The CDR3 totals 16 residues. The CDR3 region is CASTNLDSATNEKLFF. CDR3 DNA: TGTGCCAGCACCAACCTGGACAGCGCAACTAATGAAAAACTGTTTTTT.

This rearrangement joins TRBV15 to TRBJ2-7, with 7 positions matching TRBD1. V lost 0 bases to trimming and J lost 3 bases; unmatched junction nucleotides: 5. The CDR3 totals 15 residues. Germline V gene lookup returns CDR1 LNHNV and CDR2 YYDKDF (reference sequence). The CDR3 DNA sequence: TGTGCCACCAGCAGAGAAATTGACAGGGACTACGAGCAGTACTTC. Amino acids: CATSREIDRDYEQYF.

The chain joins TRBV6-6 to TRBJ1-1; the match to TRBD1 covers 8 bases. The germline CDR1 and CDR2 sequences are MNHNY and SVGAGI (reference sequence). Trimming removed 6 bases from V and 11 bases from J; junction bases left unmatched: 8. This CDR3 spans 12 amino acids. CDR3: CASRLPDREAFF. The CDR3 nucleotides read TGTGCCAGCAGACTACCGGACAGGGAGGCTTTCTTT.

The rearrangement uses TRBV9 and TRBJ1-5, with TRBD1 matching over 7 bases. The length of the CDR3 is 15 residues. Germline CDR1 reads SGDLS; CDR2 reads YYNGEE. V lost 4 bases, J lost 0 bases, and 4 bases stayed unmatched. The CDR3 sequence is CASSLTGVSNQPQHF. The CDR3 DNA is TGTGCCAGCAGCCTTACAGGGGTTAGCAATCAGCCCCAGCATTTT. The complete variable domain, with remaining parts taken from reference TRBV9 and TRBJ1-5, reads DSGVTQTPKHLITATGQRVTLRCSPRSGDLSVYWYQQSLDQGLQFLIQYYNGEERAKGNILERFSAQQFPDLHSELNLSSLELGDSALYFCASSLTGVSNQPQHFGDGTRLSIL.

The table lists this clone with a few counts. The V and J genes are TRBV19 and TRBJ2-1, with TRBD2 matching over 8 bases. CDR1 is LNHDA, CDR2 SQIVND, per germline (reference sequence). J lost 0 bases, V lost 5 bases, and 3 bases had no gene match. This CDR3 region has 15 residues. The CDR3 spells CASSGLANSYNEQFF. CDR3 DNA: TGTGCCAGTAGTGGACTAGCTAACTCCTACAATGAGCAGTTCTTC.

V and J are TRBV6-1 and TRBJ2-2; D is unclear. V gave up 5 bases and J gave up 3 bases, with 10 bases separating them. CDR1 MNHNS and CDR2 SASEGT come from the germline V gene. This CDR3 contains 14 residues. The CDR3 DNA reads as TGTGCCAGCAGTAGAGGTTCCTACACCGGGGAGCTGTTTTTT. This sequence encodes CASSRGSYTGELFF.

V gene TRBV6-1 combines with J gene TRBJ1-2; 7 bases agree with TRBD1. After removal of 4 bases from V and 8 bases from J, the junction contained 4 bases not matched to a gene. Germline lookup yields CDR1 MNHNS and CDR2 SASEGT. The CDR3 contains 12 residues. DNA for the CDR3: TGTGCCAGCAGTGGGGACAGACGGGGCTACACCTTC. Translated: CASSGDRRGYTF.

The chain has TRBV28 and TRBJ2-7; TRBD2 aligns across 11 bases. J was trimmed by 3 bases and V by 6 bases; bases with no gene match: 7. Germline lookup yields CDR1 MDHEN and CDR2 SYDVKM. This CDR3 is 15 amino acids long. In DNA form, the CDR3 reads TGTGCCAGCAGCCCCGGGACTAGCGGCCACTACGAGCAGTACTTC. This sequence encodes CASSPGTSGHYEQYF.

This clone came up a few times. V and J are TRBV6-1 and TRBJ2-5; D call uncertain. Germline lookup yields CDR1 MNHNS and CDR2 SASEGT. This CDR3 spans 13 amino acids. V lost 9 bases, J lost 4 bases, and 15 bases lay in between. The CDR3 region has the DNA TGTGCCAGTCAGGCCCCCTCCCGAGAGACCCAGTACTTC. This translates into CASQAPSRETQYF.

The CDR3 reads CASSPGGTGTYEQYF. The CDR3 nucleotides are TGTGCCAGCAGCCCTGGGGGGACGGGAACTTACGAGCAGTACTTC. The chain is built from TRBV5-4 and TRBJ2-7; maybe TRBD2 (6 bases). The CDR3 runs 15 residues. CDR1 is SGHNT, CDR2 YYREEE, per germline (reference sequence). V was clipped by 4 bases and J by 4 bases, with 18 bases between them.

The chain employs TRBV9 and TRBJ1-1; no firm D call. V shed 4 bases and J shed 8 bases, with 18 bases lying between them. CDR3 size: 14 residues. Germline-derived CDR1 and CDR2 are SGDLS and YYNGEE. The CDR3 protein is CASSSVALASEAFF. DNA of the CDR3: TGTGCCAGCAGCTCAGTGGCCTTAGCTTCGGAAGCTTTCTTT.

The chain carries TRBV11-3 and TRBJ2-1, with unresolved D. This CDR3 is built from 13 residues. V lost 0 bases and J lost 3, with 3 bases in between. Germline V gene data show CDR1 as SGHNT and CDR2 as YENEEA. In DNA form, the CDR3 reads TGTGCCAGCAGCTTAGATCGCTACAATGAGCAGTTCTTC. Translation gives CASSLDRYNEQFF. The entire variable domain, with the rest obtained from reference TRBV11-3 and TRBJ2-1, is as follows: EAGVVQSPRYKIIEKKQPVAFWCNPISGHNTLYWYLQNLGQGPELLIRYENEEAVDDSQLPKDRFSAERLKGVDSTLKIQPAELGDSAVYLCASSLDRYNEQFFGPGTRLTVL.

The chain is built from TRBV7-5 and TRBJ2-2; the table's D call, TRBD1, has no DNA check behind it. TRBV7-5 is a listed pseudogene. This CDR3 contains 17 residues. The CDR3 spells CVRSPPGRQETVGELFF. The CDR3 nucleotides read TGTGTCAGAAGCCCGCCTGGTCGACAGGAGACTGTAGGGGAGCTGTTTTTT.

The chain uses TRBV5-1 and TRBJ1-1; D is possibly TRBD1 (5 bases). The germline gives CDR1 SGHRS, CDR2 YFSETQ. This CDR3 is built from 15 residues. V was pared by 4 bases and J by 3 bases, with 16 bases between. The CDR3 protein is CASSGDSGWDTEAFF. The CDR3 DNA sequence: TGCGCCAGCAGCGGAGATTCAGGGTGGGACACTGAAGCTTTCTTT.

This chain joins TRBV2 and TRBJ1-5; 8 positions match TRBD1. Germline-derived CDR1 and CDR2 are SNHLY and FYNNEI. The CDR3 totals 16 residues. The V gene end was trimmed by 1 base and the J gene end by 7 bases; junction bases not matched to a gene: 9. CDR3 sequence (DNA): TGTGCCAGCAGTGAAGACGGCAGGGGGCCTGGCCAGCCCCAGCATTTT. It yields the protein CASSEDGRGPGQPQHF. Together with reference TRBV2 and TRBJ1-5, the CDR3 gives the full variable domain: EPEVTQTPSHQVTQMGQEVILRCVPISNHLYFYWYRQILGQKVEFLVSFYNNEISEKSEIFDDQFSVERPDGSNFTLKIRSTKLEDSAMYFCASSEDGRGPGQPQHFGDGTRLSIL.

CDR3 in DNA: TGTGCCAGCAGCCGTTCGGGACTAGCGGGGGGGATCGGGCAGTTCTTC. It specifies CASSRSGLAGGIGQFF. J is TRBJ2-1 and V is TRBV11-1, with 16 bases that match TRBD2. Germline V lookup: CDR1 SGHAT, CDR2 FQDESV (reference sequence). With V trimmed by 5 bases and J by 12 bases, 10 bases remained unmatched. CDR3 length equals 16 residues.

V and J are TRBV7-9 and TRBJ2-1, with a tentative D call TRBD1 (6 bases). Germline values: CDR1 SEHNR, CDR2 FQNEAQ (reference sequence). V was pared by 4 bases and J by 7 bases, with 23 bases between. The CDR3 is 17 amino acids. The CDR3 region has the DNA TGTGCCAGCAGCTCCTCAGTCGGGTGGGACATCATTAATGAGCAGTTCTTC. Protein sequence: CASSSSVGWDIINEQFF.

This clone was seen a single time. The chain joins TRBV5-4 to TRBJ2-2, with D maybe TRBD2 (5 bases). Germline V gives CDR1 SGHNT, CDR2 YYREEE (reference sequence). There are 15 residues in the CDR3. V lost 0 bases and J 1 base, leaving 7 bases between the germline ends. The CDR3 region has the DNA TGTGCCAGCAGCTTGGAGCGGAAGAACACCGGGGAGCTGTTTTTT. This gives the protein CASSLERKNTGELFF.

V and J are TRBV19 and TRBJ1-2, with 7 positions matching TRBD1. CDR3 size: 15 residues. The germline CDR1 and CDR2 sequences are LNHDA and SQIVND (reference sequence). V lost 5 bases to trimming and J lost 4 bases; unmatched junction nucleotides: 10. The CDR3 protein is CASSWGGQVGYGYTF. The CDR3 nucleotides are TGTGCCAGTAGTTGGGGAGGACAGGTGGGCTATGGCTACACCTTC.

V usage is TRBV5-1 and J usage is TRBJ1-5; 11 bases are shared with TRBD1. After removal of 4 bases from V and 7 bases from J, the junction contained 4 bases not matched to a gene. The germline V gene encodes CDR1 SGHRS and CDR2 YFSETQ. The CDR3 is 14 residues long. In DNA form, the CDR3 reads TGCGCCAGCAGCGAGGGACAGGGGGGCCAGCCCCAGCATTTT. Protein: CASSEGQGGQPQHF.

V is TRBV7-9 and J is TRBJ1-1; 11 bases map to TRBD1. The CDR3 covers 14 residues. The ends lost 4 bases at V and 10 bases at J; junction bases unmatched: 8. Germline V gene sequence: CDR1 SEHNR, CDR2 FQNEAQ (reference sequence). CDR3 sequence reads: CASSSGQGARVAFF. The CDR3, as DNA: TGTGCCAGCAGCTCCGGACAGGGGGCGCGGGTAGCTTTCTTT.

The genes are TRBV28 and TRBJ2-7; maybe TRBD2 (6 bases). Trimming cost V 4 bases and J 2 bases, with 15 bases left between them. This CDR3 is built from 15 residues. Germline lookup yields CDR1 MDHEN and CDR2 SYDVKM. The CDR3 sequence: CASSSSGTETYEQYF. The DNA for the CDR3 is TGTGCCAGCAGTTCCTCCGGGACTGAGACCTACGAGCAGTACTTC.

This clone was counted between two and nine times. V gene TRBV5-1 combines with J gene TRBJ2-3; the match to TRBD1 covers 7 bases. V shed 4 bases, J shed 3 bases, and the junction held 11 bases outside the gene matches. CDR1 and CDR2 from the germline V gene are SGHRS and YFSETQ. The length of the CDR3 is 16 residues. CDR3 bases: TGCGCCAGCAGCCGGGCCACCCAGGGGGTTACAGATACGCAGTATTTT. Translated, it gives CASSRATQGVTDTQYF.

The J gene is TRBJ1-2, the V gene TRBV2; D remains ambiguous. With 6 bases removed from V and 2 bases from J, the gap between germline ends came to 13 bases. Germline-derived CDR1 and CDR2 are SNHLY and FYNNEI. The CDR3 has 14 amino acids. CDR3 coding DNA: TGTGCCAGCAGGAGTAAAGCAAACAACTATGGCTACACCTTC. It codes for CASRSKANNYGYTF.

The chain combines TRBV7-2 with TRBJ2-7, with 10 bases aligning to TRBD1. From germline, CDR1 is SGHTA and CDR2 FQGNSA. With V trimmed by 0 bases and J by 3 bases, 2 bases remained unmatched. The CDR3 has 15 amino acids. CDR3 region: CASSLAGTGVYEQYF. The CDR3 bases are TGTGCCAGCAGCTTAGCAGGGACAGGGGTCTACGAGCAGTACTTC.

The V call is TRBV7-6, the J call TRBJ2-7; 8 nucleotides agree with TRBD1. J gave up 0 bases and V 1 base, and 2 bases lay outside the gene matches. CDR3 length: 15 residues. The germline CDR1 and CDR2 sequences are SGHVS and FNYEAQ. The CDR3 spells CASSLGQGNSYEQYF. CDR3 DNA: TGTGCCAGCAGCTTAGGACAGGGGAACTCCTACGAGCAGTACTTC.

The V call is TRBV5-1, the J call TRBJ1-2; 9 positions match TRBD1. CDR1 SGHRS and CDR2 YFSETQ come from the germline V gene. The CDR3 totals 16 residues. V lost 4 bases and J lost 2; bases outside the gene matches: 9. The chain's CDR3 is CASSPIPGQGNYGYTF. In nucleotides, the CDR3 is TGCGCCAGCAGCCCGATCCCGGGACAGGGAAACTATGGCTACACCTTC.